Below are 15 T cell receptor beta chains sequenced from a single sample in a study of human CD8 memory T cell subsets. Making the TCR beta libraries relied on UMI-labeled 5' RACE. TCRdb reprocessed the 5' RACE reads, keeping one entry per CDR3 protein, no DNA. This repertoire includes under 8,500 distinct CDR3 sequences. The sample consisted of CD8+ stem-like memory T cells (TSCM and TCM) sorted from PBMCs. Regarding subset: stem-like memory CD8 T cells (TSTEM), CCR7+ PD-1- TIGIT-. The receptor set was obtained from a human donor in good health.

CDR3 amino acids: CASSTGLSLYNEQFF. This chain uses TRBV12-3 or TRBV12-4 with TRBJ2-1; the D gene TCRdb calls, TRBD2, cannot be checked with no DNA. The CDR3 is 15 residues long.

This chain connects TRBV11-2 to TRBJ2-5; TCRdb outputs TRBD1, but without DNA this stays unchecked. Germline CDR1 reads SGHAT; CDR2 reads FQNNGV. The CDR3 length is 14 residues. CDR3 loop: CASSLDITPGTQYF.

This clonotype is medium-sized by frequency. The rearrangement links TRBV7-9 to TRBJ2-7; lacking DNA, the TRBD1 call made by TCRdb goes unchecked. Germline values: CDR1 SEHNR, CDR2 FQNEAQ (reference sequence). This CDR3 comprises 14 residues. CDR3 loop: CASSLVSDSYEQYF.

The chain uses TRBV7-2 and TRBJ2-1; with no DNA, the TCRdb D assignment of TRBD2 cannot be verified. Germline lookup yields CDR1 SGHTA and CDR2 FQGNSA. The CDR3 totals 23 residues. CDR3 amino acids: CASSRRTASPGLAGGPRYNEQFF.

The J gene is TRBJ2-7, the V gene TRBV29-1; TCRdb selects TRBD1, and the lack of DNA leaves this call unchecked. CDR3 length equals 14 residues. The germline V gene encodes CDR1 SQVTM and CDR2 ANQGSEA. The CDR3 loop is CSVETAQPSYEQYF.

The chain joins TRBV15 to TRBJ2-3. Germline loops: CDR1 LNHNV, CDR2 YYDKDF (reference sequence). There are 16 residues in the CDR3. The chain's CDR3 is CATSRDSRTITDTQYF.

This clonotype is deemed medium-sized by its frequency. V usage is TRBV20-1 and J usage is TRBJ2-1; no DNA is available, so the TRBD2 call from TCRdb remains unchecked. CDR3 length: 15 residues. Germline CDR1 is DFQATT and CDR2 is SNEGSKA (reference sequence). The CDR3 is CSARESGRQNNEQFF.

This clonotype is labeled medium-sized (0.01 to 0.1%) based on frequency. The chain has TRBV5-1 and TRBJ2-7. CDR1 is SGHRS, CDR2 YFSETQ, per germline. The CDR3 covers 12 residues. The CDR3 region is CASSLVGDEQYF.

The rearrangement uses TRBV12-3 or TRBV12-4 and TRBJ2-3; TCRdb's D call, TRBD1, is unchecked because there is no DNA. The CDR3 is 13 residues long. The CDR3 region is CASSPPRGDTQYF.

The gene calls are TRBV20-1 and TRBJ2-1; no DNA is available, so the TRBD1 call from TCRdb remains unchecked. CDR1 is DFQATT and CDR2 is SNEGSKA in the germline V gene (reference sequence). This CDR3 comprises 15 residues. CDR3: CSASLGRGFFNEQFF.

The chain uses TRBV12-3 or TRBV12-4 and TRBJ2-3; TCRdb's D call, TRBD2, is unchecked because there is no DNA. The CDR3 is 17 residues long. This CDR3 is CASSLLLAGSSTDTQYF.

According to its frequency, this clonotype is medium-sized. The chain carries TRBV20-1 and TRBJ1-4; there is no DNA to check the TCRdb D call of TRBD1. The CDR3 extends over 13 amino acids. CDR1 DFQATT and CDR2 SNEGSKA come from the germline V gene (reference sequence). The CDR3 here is CSARGDDPDGLFF.

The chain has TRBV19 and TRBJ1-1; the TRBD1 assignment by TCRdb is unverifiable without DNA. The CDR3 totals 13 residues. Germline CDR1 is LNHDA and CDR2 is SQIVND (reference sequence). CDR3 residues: CASTGAVGTEAFF.

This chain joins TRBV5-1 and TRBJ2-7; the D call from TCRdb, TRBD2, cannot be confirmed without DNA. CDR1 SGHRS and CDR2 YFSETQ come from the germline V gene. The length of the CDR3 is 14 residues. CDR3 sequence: CASSSSTGPYEQYF.

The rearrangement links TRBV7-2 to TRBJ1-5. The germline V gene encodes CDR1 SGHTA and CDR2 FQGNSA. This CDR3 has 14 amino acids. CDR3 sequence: CASSLDLGNQPQHF. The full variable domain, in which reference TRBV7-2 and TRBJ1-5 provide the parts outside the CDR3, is GAGVSQSPSNKVTEKGKDVELRCDPISGHTALYWYRQSLGQGLEFLIYFQGNSAPDKSGLPSDRFSAERTGGSVSTLTIQRTQQEDSAVYLCASSLDLGNQPQHFGDGTRLSIL.